A selection of T cell receptor beta chains follows, all from one sample in a study of beta chain features in type 1 diabetes. Produced via immunoSEQ multiplex PCR; TCRdb's table is partial and in-frame only. The table includes 300,000 to 450,000 clones, about 12% detected once. The material sequenced was naive CD4+ T cells from blood. The receptors were gathered from a young woman with type 1 diabetes. Both conserved end residues are part of each CDR3. The order of the fields is J gene, D gene, clone size, V gene, CDR3 protein, CDR3 DNA. A D gene is named only where the DNA matches it firmly. The size field is filled for only some rows; it gives once, few, many or a size class.

TRBJ1-2 | TRBD1 | . | TRBV6-4 | CASSNGQGYGYTF | TGTGCCAGCAGCAATGGACAGGGCTATGGCTACACCTTC
TRBJ1-3 | TRBD1 | . | TRBV25-1 | CASRGPGGPGNTIYF | TGTGCCAGCAGGGGGCCAGGGGGTCCTGGAAACACCATATATTTT
TRBJ1-4 | . | few | TRBV29-1 | CSVSRANEKLFF | TGCAGCGTGTCCAGGGCTAATGAAAAACTGTTTTTT
TRBJ1-1 | TRBD1 | . | TRBV28 | CASLGQGRSNTEAFF | TGTGCCAGCCTGGGACAGGGTCGATCGAACACTGAAGCTTTCTTT
TRBJ1-3 | TRBD1 | . | TRBV12-5 | CASGLTGGVTIYF | TGTGCTAGTGGACTTACAGGGGGCGTCACCATATATTTT
TRBJ2-6 | TRBD2 | few | TRBV7-2 | CASSLVYAGEGSGANVLTF | TGTGCCAGCAGCTTAGTTTATGCGGGGGAGGGCTCTGGGGCCAACGTCCTGACTTTC
TRBJ2-7 | . | few | TRBV27 | CASSLSQGTAYEQYF | TGTGCCAGCAGTTTATCGCAAGGTACAGCCTACGAGCAGTACTTC
TRBJ2-2 | . | few | TRBV14 | CASSQDQRRRTGELFF | TGTGCCAGCAGCCAAGATCAGCGGAGACGAACCGGGGAGCTGTTTTTT
TRBJ2-3 | . | few | TRBV5-1 | CASSLGTETDTQYF | TGCGCCAGCAGCTTGGGTACAGAGACAGATACGCAGTATTTT
TRBJ2-1 | . | . | TRBV18 | CASSQGVQANEQFF | TGTGCCAGCTCCCAAGGAGTCCAAGCCAATGAGCAGTTCTTC
TRBJ1-5 | TRBD1 | . | TRBV19 | CASRLTGGYGQPQHF | TGTGCCAGTAGGCTGACAGGGGGATATGGGCAGCCCCAGCATTTT
TRBJ1-5 | . | few | TRBV29-1 | CSVRAGEQPQHF | TGCAGCGTTAGGGCAGGGGAACAGCCCCAGCATTTT
TRBJ2-2 | TRBD2 | few | TRBV15 | CATGGLAGNTGELFF | TGTGCCACCGGCGGACTAGCGGGAAACACCGGGGAGCTGTTTTTT
TRBJ2-7 | TRBD2 | . | TRBV7-2 | CASSPGTSLTYEQYF | TGTGCCAGCAGCCCAGGGACTAGCTTGACGTACGAGCAGTACTTC
TRBJ1-5 | TRBD1 | few | TRBV28 | CASSFLGQGNNQPQHF | TGTGCCAGCAGTTTCTTGGGACAGGGGAACAATCAGCCCCAGCATTTT
TRBJ2-5 | TRBD2 | few | TRBV7-2 | CASSPTAGQETQYF | TGTGCCAGCAGCCCAACAGCGGGACAAGAGACCCAGTACTTC
TRBJ2-1 | TRBD2 | few | TRBV18 | CASSTGTSLEQFF | TGTGCCAGCTCAACCGGGACTAGCTTGGAGCAGTTCTTC
TRBJ2-7 | TRBD1 | . | TRBV28 | CASGDRYYEQYF | TGTGCCAGCGGGGACAGATACTACGAGCAGTACTTC
TRBJ2-7 | . | . | TRBV10-3 | CVTGQTSYEQYF | TGTGTAACAGGACAGACCTCCTACGAGCAGTACTTC
TRBJ2-3 | TRBD2 | few | TRBV5-1 | CASSLGSGGRGDTQYF | TGCGCCAGCAGCTTGGGGAGCGGCGGGAGGGGAGATACGCAGTATTTT
TRBJ2-7 | TRBD2 | few | TRBV30 | CAWRGWEGSYEQYF | TGTGCCTGGAGAGGATGGGAGGGCTCCTACGAGCAGTACTTC
TRBJ1-2 | . | . | TRBV28 | CASSFSGGGGYTF | TGTGCCAGCAGTTTTTCGGGGGGCGGAGGCTACACCTTC
TRBJ2-5 | TRBD1 | few | TRBV5-6 | CASSLVTGGGETQYF | TGTGCCAGCAGCTTGGTGACAGGGGGCGGTGAGACCCAGTACTTC
TRBJ2-7 | TRBD2 | . | TRBV9 | CASSVGPLADSYEQYF | TGTGCCAGCAGCGTAGGCCCACTAGCGGACTCCTACGAGCAGTACTTC
TRBJ2-2 | TRBD2 | . | TRBV11-1 | CASSAVSGNGAGELFF | TGTGCCAGCAGCGCTGTTAGCGGGAATGGGGCCGGGGAGCTGTTTTTT
TRBJ2-7 | . | . | TRBV30 | CAWSGVGFNEQYF | TGTGCCTGGAGTGGCGTCGGGTTCAACGAGCAGTACTTC
TRBJ2-4 | . | . | TRBV7-9 | CASSLVEGAVYF | TGTGCCAGCAGCTTAGTGGAGGGGGCGGTTTACTTC
TRBJ2-1 | . | . | TRBV30 | CAWDPVGANEQFF | TGTGCCTGGGACCCGGTGGGGGCTAATGAGCAGTTCTTC